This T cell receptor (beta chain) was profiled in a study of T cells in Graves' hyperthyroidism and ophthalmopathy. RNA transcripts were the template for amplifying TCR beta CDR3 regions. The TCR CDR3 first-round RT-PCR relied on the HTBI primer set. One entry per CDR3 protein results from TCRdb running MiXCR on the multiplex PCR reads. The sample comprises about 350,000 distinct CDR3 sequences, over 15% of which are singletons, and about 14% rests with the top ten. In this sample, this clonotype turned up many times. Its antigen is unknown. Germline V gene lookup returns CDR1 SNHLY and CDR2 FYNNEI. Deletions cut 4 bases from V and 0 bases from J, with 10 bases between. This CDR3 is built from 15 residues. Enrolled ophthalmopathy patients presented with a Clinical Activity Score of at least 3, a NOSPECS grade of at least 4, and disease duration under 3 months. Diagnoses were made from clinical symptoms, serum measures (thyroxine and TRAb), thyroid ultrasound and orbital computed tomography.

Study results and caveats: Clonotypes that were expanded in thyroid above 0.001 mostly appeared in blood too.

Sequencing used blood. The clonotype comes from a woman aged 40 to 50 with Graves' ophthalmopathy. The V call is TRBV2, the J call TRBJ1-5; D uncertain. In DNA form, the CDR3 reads TGTGCCAGCAGTGGGGTTTCAAATAGCAATCAGCCCCAGCATTTT. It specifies CASSGVSNSNQPQHF.